Given below is one TCR beta chain in context. The data stem from a study of control samples from healthy donors and cancer patients. Measured with immunoSEQ multiplex PCR; TCRdb has only the in-frame clones, and not every one. This sample has about 250,000 clones; over 75% occur once, and the top ten carry roughly 14%. The trim removed 5 bases at V and 4 bases at J, leaving 13 bases unmatched. CDR3 size: 17 residues. Germline V gives CDR1 SGHNT, CDR2 YENEEA. Sample: PBMCs. V and J are TRBV11-3 and TRBJ2-1, with 8 nucleotides matching TRBD2. This sequence originates from a woman aged 55-70 years with lung cancer. As DNA, the CDR3 is TGTGCCAGCAGCCCTGAGGGTGTCGGGGGGGCATACAATGAGCAGTTCTTC. This gives the protein CASSPEGVGGAYNEQFF. Full variable domain (missing parts from reference TRBV11-3 and TRBJ2-1): EAGVVQSPRYKIIEKKQPVAFWCNPISGHNTLYWYLQNLGQGPELLIRYENEEAVDDSQLPKDRFSAERLKGVDSTLKIQPAELGDSAVYLCASSPEGVGGAYNEQFFGPGTRLTVL.